This is a list of T cell receptor beta chains from one sample in a study of Ad26.COV2.S vaccination and SARS-CoV-2 variants. Produced via immunoSEQ multiplex PCR; TCRdb's table is partial and in-frame only. The table lists hundreds of thousands of clones, about 90% of them singletons. The specimen was peripheral blood, collected in a trial of Ad26.COV2.S vaccine versus placebo. These receptors were obtained from a person aged 18-65 years who received the Ad26.COV2.S COVID-19 vaccine or a placebo. The CDR3 runs from the conserved cysteine through the conserved F or W. D genes are given only for firm matches. Rows may omit the clone size; those that give it use once, few, many or a size class.

j_gene | d_gene | v_gene | abundance | CDR3nt | CDR3aa
TRBJ2-2 | - | TRBV21-1 | - | TGTGCCAGCAGCAAAGCGGTAGGGGGCATCTCTCGGGAGCTGTTTTTT | CASSKAVGGISRELFF
TRBJ2-5 | TRBD1 | TRBV24-1 | - | TGTGCCACCAGTGACTCCGGGACAGAGGGACAAGAGACCCAGTACTTC | CATSDSGTEGQETQYF
TRBJ2-7 | - | TRBV10-3 | - | TGTGCCATCAGTAAGAGCGGGACAGGTCCCTACGAGCAGTACTTC | CAISKSGTGPYEQYF
TRBJ2-7 | - | TRBV12-5 | - | TGTGCTAGTGGTCCCACTCTCCGAAGCAACGAGCAGTACTTC | CASGPTLRSNEQYF
TRBJ2-3 | - | TRBV7-3 | - | TGTGCCAGCAGCTTAACCCCTCATGGTTCAGATACGCAGTATTTT | CASSLTPHGSDTQYF
TRBJ1-2 | - | TRBV18 | - | TGTGCCAGCTCACCACAACCCTGGGCTAACTATGGCTACACCTTC | CASSPQPWANYGYTF
TRBJ1-5 | TRBD1 | TRBV6-5 | few | TGTGCCAGCAGCAGCGGACAGGGGGGTCAGCCCCAGCATTTT | CASSSGQGGQPQHF
TRBJ2-1 | - | TRBV11-3 | once | TGTGCCAGCAGCTTAGATCCAGCGGCCACAAACAATGAGCAGTTCTTC | CASSLDPAATNNEQFF
TRBJ1-5 | TRBD1 | TRBV6-2/TRBV6-3 | - | TGTGCCAGCAGTGTGACAGGGGGATGGCCCCAGCATTTT | CASSVTGGWPQHF
TRBJ1-2 | - | TRBV2 | - | TGTGCCAGCAGTTTTCCCTATGGCTACACCTTC | CASSFPYGYTF
TRBJ2-7 | - | TRBV6-6 | - | TGTGCCAGCAGTTACTCGGGGCAGGGGAGAAACGAGCAGTACTTC | CASSYSGQGRNEQYF
TRBJ1-4 | - | TRBV7-9 | few | TGTGCCAGCAGCTTATTTCAGGGACCGCATGAAAAACTGTTTTTT | CASSLFQGPHEKLFF
TRBJ1-1 | - | TRBV6-5 | - | TGTGCCAGCAGCCCCCATGCGTCCCCGAGCACTGAAGCTTTCTTT | CASSPHASPSTEAFF
TRBJ1-2 | - | TRBV18 | - | TGTGCCAGCTCTCGAGACAGTTTGAACTATGGCTACACCTTC | CASSRDSLNYGYTF
TRBJ1-2 | TRBD1 | TRBV4-1 | - | TGCGCCAGCAGCCAAGAAAGGGGGACAGTCATTAACTATGGCTACACCTTC | CASSQERGTVINYGYTF
TRBJ1-6 | TRBD1 | TRBV30 | - | TGTGCCTGCCAGGGACAGGGGGGACCCCTCCACTTT | CACQGQGGPLHF
TRBJ2-6 | - | TRBV27 | - | TGTGCCAGCAGTTTATCTCAGGGTCTCTCCCTCTCTGGGGCCAACGTCCTGACTTTC | CASSLSQGLSLSGANVLTF
TRBJ2-7 | - | TRBV25-1 | once | TGTGCCAGCAGTGACTCCACCCTTGCCTACGAGCAGTACTTC | CASSDSTLAYEQYF
TRBJ2-4 | - | TRBV27 | - | TGTGCCAGCAGTCCCCTGCCCCAAAACATTCAGTACTTC | CASSPLPQNIQYF
TRBJ1-1 | - | TRBV29-1 | - | TGCAGCGTTGAAGAGCCGCGGGGGGGGATCCACACTGAAGCTTTCTTT | CSVEEPRGGIHTEAFF
TRBJ2-5 | - | TRBV24-1 | - | TGTGCCACCAGTGATCCGGACTACCTACAAGAGACCCAGTACTTC | CATSDPDYLQETQYF
TRBJ2-7 | - | TRBV7-2 | few | TGTGCCAGCAGCTTTACAGGGAGTACCTACGAGCAGTACTTC | CASSFTGSTYEQYF
TRBJ2-7 | - | TRBV19 | few | TGTGCCAGTAGTTCCTCCAGGGGACCCTACGAGCAGTACTTC | CASSSSRGPYEQYF
TRBJ2-2 | TRBD1 | TRBV2 | - | TGTGCCAGCAGTGGACAGGGTCACGGGGAGCTGTTTTTT | CASSGQGHGELFF